What follows are 11 T cell receptor beta chains derived from one specimen sequenced in a study of blood T cell repertoires in COVID-19. Sequencing used immunoSEQ multiplex PCR; TCRdb keeps in-frame clones, though not all of them. The table records over 150,000 clones, around nine tenths of them present only once. Sequencing was performed on peripheral blood. These receptors all come from a man in his thirties or forties with acute or convalescent COVID-19.

The chain couples TRBV7-9 to TRBJ1-2; a possible D gene is TRBD1 (5 bases). Germline values: CDR1 SEHNR, CDR2 FQNEAQ (reference sequence). Trimming pared 2 bases from V and 10 bases from J, leaving 8 bases between. There are 11 residues in the CDR3. CDR3 loop: CASSLQGAYTF. The CDR3, as DNA: TGTGCCAGCAGCTTACAGGGCGCCTACACCTTC.

This clone was recorded once. The chain uses TRBV28 and TRBJ1-4, with 9 bases lining up with TRBD1. CDR3 length: 18 amino acids. With V trimmed by 1 base and J by 8 bases, 14 bases remained unmatched. Germline V CDR1 and CDR2: MDHEN, SYDVKM. As DNA, the CDR3 is TGTGCCAGCAGTTTATTACGCCTTCGGGGACAGGGAAACGAAAAACTGTTTTTT. Its protein product is CASSLLRLRGQGNEKLFF.

The J gene is TRBJ1-2, the V gene TRBV5-1, with D unresolved. V was clipped by 1 base and J by 8 bases, with 15 bases between them. The CDR3 has 14 amino acids. Germline V CDR1 and CDR2: SGHRS, YFSETQ. The CDR3 sequence: CASSLNSPREGYTF. DNA of the CDR3: TGCGCCAGCAGCTTGAACAGTCCTCGGGAGGGCTACACCTTC.

This clone showed up just a few times. The genes are TRBV10-3 and TRBJ1-3; D might be TRBD1 (5 bases). Between the trimmed V and J ends, which lost 6 bases and 6 bases, there was a span of 6 bases. The CDR3 spans 11 residues. Germline V gives CDR1 ENHRY, CDR2 SYGVKD. The CDR3 region is CAIRGENTIYF. CDR3 bases: TGTGCCATCAGAGGGGAAAACACCATATATTTT.

The rearrangement uses TRBV11-1 and TRBJ2-5; the D gene is possibly TRBD1 (5 bases). The V end was cut by 2 bases, the J end by 2 bases, with 12 bases between. The CDR3 spans 15 residues. Germline-derived CDR1 and CDR2 are SGHAT and FQDESV (reference sequence). The CDR3 coding sequence is TGTGCCAGCAGCTTAAACCCCCAGGGACAAGAGACCCAGTACTTC. Its translation: CASSLNPQGQETQYF.

This chain links TRBV27 with TRBJ2-3; D ambiguous. CDR3 length: 13 residues. The V gene lost 5 bases and the J gene lost 3 bases, with 9 bases spanning the gap. Looked up from germline, CDR1 is MNHEY and CDR2 is SMNVEV (reference sequence). The DNA for the CDR3 is TGTGCCAGCAGTCCCCGGGTTACAGATACGCAGTATTTT. Translating gives CASSPRVTDTQYF.

The sample holds a few counts of this clone. V and J are TRBV12-5 and TRBJ2-7, with 16 bases that match TRBD2. Germline CDR1 and CDR2: LGHNT and FRNRAP. The CDR3 contains 21 residues. V lost 1 base to trimming and J lost 4 bases; unmatched junction nucleotides: 16. CDR3 residues: CASGLAPLAGLAGGPSYEQYF. As DNA, the CDR3 is TGTGCTAGTGGTTTGGCACCCTTGGCGGGACTAGCGGGGGGGCCGTCTTACGAGCAGTACTTC.

The V gene is TRBV28, the J gene TRBJ2-7; 10 bases are a match to TRBD1. The V gene's germline CDR1 is MDHEN and CDR2 SYDVKM. J lost 6 bases, V lost 6 bases, and 8 bases had no gene match. The CDR3 length is 14 residues. As DNA, the CDR3 is TGTGCCAGCAGACGGGACAGGGGAATCCGCGAGCAGTACTTC. It encodes CASRRDRGIREQYF.

The chain employs TRBV6-5 and TRBJ1-1, with a tentative D call TRBD1 (5 bases). Germline CDR1 reads MNHEY; CDR2 reads SVGAGI. The CDR3 has 13 residues. V lost 5 bases, J lost 1 base, and 8 bases lay in between. The CDR3 sequence: CASSTTGNTEAFF. CDR3 nucleotide sequence: TGTGCCAGCAGTACTACAGGGAACACTGAAGCTTTCTTT.

The V and J genes are TRBV21-1 and TRBJ2-1; the D call in the table, TRBD2, was not verified against the DNA. TRBV21-1 corresponds to a pseudogene. The CDR3 is 16 residues long. DNA for the CDR3: TGTGCCAGCAGCAATCCGGGACTAGCGAGTTACAATGAGCAGTTCTTC. It is translated as CASSNPGLASYNEQFF.

The CDR3 reads CASSSEGNWKLFF. The CDR3 nucleotides are TGTGCCAGCAGTTCAGAGGGCAATTGGAAACTGTTTTTT. V gene TRBV7-9 combines with J gene TRBJ1-4; D unresolved. The V gene lost 6 bases and the J gene lost 11 bases, with 16 bases spanning the gap. The CDR3 is made up of 13 amino acids. Germline-derived CDR1 and CDR2 are SEHNR and FQNEAQ (reference sequence).